Below are 17 T cell receptor beta chains sequenced from a single sample in a study of T-cell reconstitution after alpha-beta-depleted transplantation in children. It was with unique molecular identifiers that the TCRbeta library was prepared. TCRdb reprocessed the PCR reads via MiXCR and lists one record per CDR3 protein. The sample contains 100,000 to 150,000 distinct CDR3 sequences, roughly 23% of which appear only once. Sequenced material: PBMCs, mostly from graft donor cells, taken 180 days after TCRalphabeta/CD19-depleted stem cell transplant. These TCRs come from a male patient between 2 and 10 years old who had a stem cell transplant for chronic granulomatous disease, so the T cells may come from the graft donor.

This clonotype was recorded at least ten times. This chain uses TRBV30 with TRBJ2-5; the D gene is possibly TRBD1 (6 bases). Germline V gene sequence: CDR1 GTSNPN, CDR2 SVGIG (reference sequence). Trimming removed 0 bases at V and 7 bases at J, with 6 bases between. The CDR3 is 11 amino acids. The CDR3 region has the DNA TGTGCCTGGAGTGTAGGGGGGACCCAGTACTTC. The encoded protein is CAWSVGGTQYF.

This clonotype was recorded only once. V is TRBV18 and J is TRBJ2-5; 10 bases agree with TRBD1. The CDR3 is made up of 15 amino acids. Losses at the gene ends were 5 bases for V and 5 bases for J; bases not matched to a gene: 8. Per germline, CDR1 KGHSH and CDR2 LQKENI. The CDR3 reads CASSRWGQGLETQYF. The CDR3 DNA reads TGTGCCAGCTCAAGATGGGGACAGGGGCTGGAGACCCAGTACTTC. Drawing the rest from reference TRBV18 and TRBJ2-5, the complete variable domain is NAGVMQNPRHLVRRRGQEARLRCSPMKGHSHVYWYRQLPEEGLKFMVYLQKENIIDESGMPKERFSAEFPKEGPSILRIQQVVRGDSAAYFCASSRWGQGLETQYFGPGTRLLVL.

About this clonotype: Germline and junction disagree at one end, which may indicate a read error. V gene TRBV3-1 combines with J gene TRBJ2-1; 7 bases map to TRBD2. The CDR3 runs to 20 residues. Germline V lookup: CDR1 LGHDT, CDR2 YNNKEL (reference sequence). CDR3 sequence: CASCQAWGEGRLGGDKEQFF. As DNA, the CDR3 is TGTGCCTCCTGCCAAGCTTGGGGGGAGGGCAGGTTGGGTGGCGACAAGGAGCAGTTCTTC.

This clonotype was seen more than once but under ten times. This chain uses TRBV12-3 or TRBV12-4 with TRBJ2-1; 8 positions agree with TRBD1. The CDR3 is 23 amino acids. With 3 bases clipped from V and 0 bases from J, the junction kept 25 bases outside the gene matches. The CDR3 region is CASSFFTLRVQGGNPSSYNEQFF. As DNA, the CDR3 is TGTGCCAGCAGTTTCTTCACGCTTCGGGTACAGGGGGGCAACCCATCCTCCTACAATGAGCAGTTCTTC.

This clonotype has at least ten counts. The gene calls are TRBV20-1 and TRBJ1-5; 7 positions match TRBD1. J was trimmed by 7 bases and V by 5 bases; bases with no gene match: 5. Germline V gene lookup returns CDR1 DFQATT and CDR2 SNEGSKA (reference sequence). CDR3 length: 12 amino acids. The CDR3 DNA is TGCAGTGCTGGGGACAGAGGACAGCCCCAGCATTTT. Protein sequence: CSAGDRGQPQHF.

This clonotype was seen a handful of times. J is TRBJ1-4 and V is TRBV5-1; D unclear. The V and J ends lost 2 bases and 0 bases respectively, with 5 bases between them. The V gene's germline CDR1 is SGHRS and CDR2 YFSETQ. The CDR3 loop spans 14 amino acids. The CDR3 sequence: CASSLLSTNEKLFF. The CDR3 DNA sequence: TGCGCCAGCAGCTTACTGTCAACTAATGAAAAACTGTTTTTT.

The genes are TRBV11-2 and TRBJ2-1; 12 bases are a match to TRBD2. CDR1 is SGHAT, CDR2 FQNNGV, per germline. The junction had 12 bases not matched to a gene; V was cut back by 5 bases and J by 4 bases. The CDR3 is 18 amino acids. CDR3 nucleotides: TGTGCCAGCAGCACTAGAGCTAGCGGGAGGGCCTCTTACAATGAGCAGTTCTTC. The encoded protein is CASSTRASGRASYNEQFF. The whole variable domain, filled in from reference TRBV11-2 and TRBJ2-1, reads EAGVAQSPRYKIIEKRQSVAFWCNPISGHATLYWYQQILGQGPKLLIQFQNNGVVDDSQLPKDRFSAERLKGVDSTLKIQPAKLEDSAVYLCASSTRASGRASYNEQFFGPGTRLTVL.

This sequence joins TRBV15 and TRBJ2-5, with D tentatively TRBD2 (6 bases). The CDR3 spans 15 residues. The germline gives CDR1 LNHNV, CDR2 YYDKDF (reference sequence). Trimming left V 8 bases short and J 6 bases short, with 22 bases between. As DNA, the CDR3 is TGTGCCACCGTGTACGACCGGGACGGAGGGAAGACCCAGTACTTC. This codes for CATVYDRDGGKTQYF. Drawing the rest from reference TRBV15 and TRBJ2-5, the complete variable domain is DAMVIQNPRYQVTQFGKPVTLSCSQTLNHNVMYWYQQKSSQAPKLLFHYYDKDFNNEADTPDNFQSRRPNTSFCFLDIRSPGLGDTAMYLCATVYDRDGGKTQYFGPGTRLLVL.

This clonotype showed up many times. The chain links TRBV5-1 to TRBJ2-2; possibly TRBD2 for D (5 bases). The CDR3 totals 14 residues. V dropped 4 bases and J dropped 4 bases, with 11 bases sitting between them. Per germline, CDR1 SGHRS and CDR2 YFSETQ. CDR3 sequence reads: CASSVATSTGELFF. As DNA, the CDR3 is TGCGCCAGCAGCGTGGCAACTAGCACCGGGGAGCTGTTTTTT.

The chain combines TRBV29-1 with TRBJ2-1, with D possibly matching TRBD2 (5 bases). The CDR3 runs 15 residues. V was cut by 0 bases and J by 4 bases, with 13 bases left in between. The germline V gene has CDR1 SQVTM and CDR2 ANQGSEA. The CDR3 sequence is CSVEDGVQPYNEQFF. CDR3 sequence (DNA): TGCAGCGTTGAAGACGGGGTCCAGCCATACAATGAGCAGTTCTTC.

This clonotype was seen repeatedly, ten times or more. A much more abundant neighbour one base away suggests this may be a read error. This chain uses TRBV4-3 with TRBJ2-6; the match to TRBD1 covers 7 bases. This CDR3 is built from 21 residues. CDR1 is LGHNA, CDR2 YSLEER, per germline. The CDR3 nucleotides read TGCGCCAGCAGCCAAGATATTCAAGGGGACAGTCTTTTCTCTGGGGCCAACGGCCTGACTTTC. It specifies CASSQDIQGDSLFSGANGLTF.

Ten or more counts support this clonotype. Germline is not matched at one junction end, which may reflect a read error. The chain couples TRBV12-3 or TRBV12-4 to TRBJ1-1; D is unresolved. The length of the CDR3 is 13 residues. CDR3 bases: TGTGCCAGCAGCTTAGCCGGCGGAACTGAAGCTTTCTTT. This encodes CASSLAGGTEAFF.

The sample holds a few counts of this clonotype. The V gene is TRBV10-3, the J gene TRBJ2-7; 10 nucleotides agree with TRBD1. In germline, CDR1 is ENHRY, CDR2 SYGVKD. This CDR3 is built from 15 residues. J gave up 4 bases and V 6 bases, and 9 bases lay outside the gene matches. DNA for the CDR3: TGTGCCATCAGCGAAGGGGGGACAGGGGTGTACGAGCAGTACTTC. It encodes CAISEGGTGVYEQYF.

V is TRBV9 and J is TRBJ1-5, with D possibly matching TRBD1 (6 bases). The germline V and J ends were trimmed by 0 bases and 2 bases, with 12 bases remaining between them. Per germline, CDR1 SGDLS and CDR2 YYNGEE. This CDR3 spans 16 amino acids. CDR3 loop: CASSVGGGNGNQPQHF. The CDR3, as DNA: TGTGCCAGCAGCGTAGGTGGGGGCAACGGCAATCAGCCCCAGCATTTT.

This clonotype was recorded a few times. V is TRBV20-1 and J is TRBJ1-5; D remains unclear. V was trimmed by 3 bases and J by 7 bases, leaving 13 bases between them. The CDR3 consists of 13 residues. From germline, CDR1 is DFQATT and CDR2 SNEGSKA (reference sequence). CDR3 region: CSARDVAGQPQHF. CDR3 in DNA: TGCAGTGCTAGGGATGTCGCGGGGCAGCCCCAGCATTTT.

At least ten counts were recorded for this clonotype. The chain carries TRBV6-5 and TRBJ1-6; D perhaps matches TRBD1 (5 bases). The CDR3 covers 13 residues. Germline loops: CDR1 MNHEY, CDR2 SVGAGI. Deletions cut 2 bases from V and 7 bases from J, with 6 bases between. Here the CDR3 reads CASSYQGNSPLHF. The DNA for the CDR3 is TGTGCCAGCAGTTACCAGGGAAATTCACCCCTCCACTTT.

The DNA for the CDR3 is TGTGCCAGCAGTTCACGAGGGTCTAGCACAGATACGCAGTATTTT. It encodes CASSSRGSSTDTQYF. The chain links TRBV28 to TRBJ2-3; a possible D gene is TRBD2 (5 bases). Looked up from germline, CDR1 is MDHEN and CDR2 is SYDVKM. The CDR3 runs to 15 residues. V lost 4 bases to trimming and J lost 0 bases, with 11 bases between them.